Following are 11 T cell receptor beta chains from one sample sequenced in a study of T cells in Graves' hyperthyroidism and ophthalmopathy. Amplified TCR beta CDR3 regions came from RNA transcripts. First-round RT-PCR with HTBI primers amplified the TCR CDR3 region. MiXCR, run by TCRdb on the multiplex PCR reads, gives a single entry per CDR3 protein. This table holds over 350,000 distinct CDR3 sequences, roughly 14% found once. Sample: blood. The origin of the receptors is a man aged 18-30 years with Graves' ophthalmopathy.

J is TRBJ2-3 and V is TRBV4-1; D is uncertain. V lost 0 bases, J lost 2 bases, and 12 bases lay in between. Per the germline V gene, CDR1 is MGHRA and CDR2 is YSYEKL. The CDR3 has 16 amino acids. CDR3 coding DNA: TGCGCCAGCAGCCAAGATACAAAGGGCGTCACAGATACGCAGTATTTT. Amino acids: CASSQDTKGVTDTQYF.

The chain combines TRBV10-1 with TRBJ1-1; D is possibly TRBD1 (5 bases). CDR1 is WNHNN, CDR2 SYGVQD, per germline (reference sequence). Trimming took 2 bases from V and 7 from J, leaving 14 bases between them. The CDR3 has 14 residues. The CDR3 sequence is CASSEGGNGIEAFF. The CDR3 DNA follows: TGCGCCAGCAGTGAGGGGGGTAATGGGATTGAAGCTTTCTTT.

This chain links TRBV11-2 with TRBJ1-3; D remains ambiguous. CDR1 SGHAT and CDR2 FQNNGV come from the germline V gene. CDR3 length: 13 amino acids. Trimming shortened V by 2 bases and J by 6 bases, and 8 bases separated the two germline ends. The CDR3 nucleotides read TGTGCCAGCAGCTTACAGTTAACAAACACCATATATTTT. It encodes CASSLQLTNTIYF.

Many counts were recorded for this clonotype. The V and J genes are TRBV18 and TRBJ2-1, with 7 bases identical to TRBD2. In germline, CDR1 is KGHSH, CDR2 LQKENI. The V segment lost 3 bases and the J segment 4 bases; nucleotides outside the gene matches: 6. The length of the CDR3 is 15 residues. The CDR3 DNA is TGTGCCAGCTCACCTACTAGCGTCCCGTACAATGAGCAGTTCTTC. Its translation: CASSPTSVPYNEQFF. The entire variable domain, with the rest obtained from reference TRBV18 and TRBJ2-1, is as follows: NAGVMQNPRHLVRRRGQEARLRCSPMKGHSHVYWYRQLPEEGLKFMVYLQKENIIDESGMPKERFSAEFPKEGPSILRIQQVVRGDSAAYFCASSPTSVPYNEQFFGPGTRLTVL.

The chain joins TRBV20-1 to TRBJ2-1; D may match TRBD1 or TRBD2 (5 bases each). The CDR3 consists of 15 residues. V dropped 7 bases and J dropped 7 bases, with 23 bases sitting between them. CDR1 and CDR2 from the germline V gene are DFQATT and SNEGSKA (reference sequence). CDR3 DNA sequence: TGCAGTGGAGGGGACCCCGGAGGTTTCGTTAATGAGCAGTTCTTC. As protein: CSGGDPGGFVNEQFF.

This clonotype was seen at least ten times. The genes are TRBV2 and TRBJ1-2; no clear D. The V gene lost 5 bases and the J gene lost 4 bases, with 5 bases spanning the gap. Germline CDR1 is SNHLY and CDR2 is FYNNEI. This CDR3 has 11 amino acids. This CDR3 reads CASSTVYGYTF. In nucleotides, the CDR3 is TGTGCCAGCAGTACGGTCTATGGCTACACCTTC. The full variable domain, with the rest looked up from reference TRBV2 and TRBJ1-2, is EPEVTQTPSHQVTQMGQEVILRCVPISNHLYFYWYRQILGQKVEFLVSFYNNEISEKSEIFDDQFSVERPDGSNFTLKIRSTKLEDSAMYFCASSTVYGYTFGSGTRLTVV.

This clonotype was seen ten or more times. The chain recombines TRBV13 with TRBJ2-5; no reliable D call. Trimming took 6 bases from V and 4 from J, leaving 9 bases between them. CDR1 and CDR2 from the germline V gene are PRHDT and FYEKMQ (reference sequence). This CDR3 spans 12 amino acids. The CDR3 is CASSPLRETQYF. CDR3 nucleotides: TGTGCCAGCAGTCCCCTCCGAGAGACCCAGTACTTC.

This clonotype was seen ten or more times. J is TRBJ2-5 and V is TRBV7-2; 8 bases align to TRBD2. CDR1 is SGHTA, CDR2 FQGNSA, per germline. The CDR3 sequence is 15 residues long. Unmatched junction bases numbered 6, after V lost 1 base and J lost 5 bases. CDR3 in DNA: TGTGCCAGCAGCTTAGGTCCGGGGGGGTGGGAGACCCAGTACTTC. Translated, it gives CASSLGPGGWETQYF.

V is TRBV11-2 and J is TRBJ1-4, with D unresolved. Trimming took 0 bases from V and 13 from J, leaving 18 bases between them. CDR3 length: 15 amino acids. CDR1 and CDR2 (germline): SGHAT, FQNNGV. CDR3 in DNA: TGTGCCAGCAGCTTAGAGGGCAGGTCCTACTTCGGACTGTTTTTT. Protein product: CASSLEGRSYFGLFF. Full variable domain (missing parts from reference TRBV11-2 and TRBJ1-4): EAGVAQSPRYKIIEKRQSVAFWCNPISGHATLYWYQQILGQGPKLLIQFQNNGVVDDSQLPKDRFSAERLKGVDSTLKIQPAKLEDSAVYLCASSLEGRSYFGLFFGSGTQLSVL.

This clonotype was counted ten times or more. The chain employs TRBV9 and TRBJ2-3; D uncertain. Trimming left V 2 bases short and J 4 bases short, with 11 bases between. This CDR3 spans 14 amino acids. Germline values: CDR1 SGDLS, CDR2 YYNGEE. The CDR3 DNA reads TGTGCCAGCAGCGTTGGAGATCATCCAGATACGCAGTATTTT. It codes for CASSVGDHPDTQYF.

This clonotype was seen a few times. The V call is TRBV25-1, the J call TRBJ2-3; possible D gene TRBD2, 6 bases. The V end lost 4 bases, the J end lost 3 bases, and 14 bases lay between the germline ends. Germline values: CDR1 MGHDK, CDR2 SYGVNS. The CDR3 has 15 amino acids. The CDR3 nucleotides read TGTGCCAGCAGTGTGTTTCTAGCGTTTACAGATACGCAGTATTTT. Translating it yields CASSVFLAFTDTQYF.